The 31 T cell receptor beta chains below come from one sample, sequenced in a study of shared clonotypes between healthy human individuals. TCRdb's copy holds only in-frame clones and misses some; the assay was immunoSEQ multiplex PCR. Among roughly 450,000 clones, approximately 85% were seen once, and the ten largest hold 10% to 15%. The source material was PBMCs. The receptors shown here come from a middle-aged woman in good health. Some clones in this sample may be carry-over from other donors' samples.

The chain employs TRBV7-2 and TRBJ2-3, with 10 bases lining up with TRBD1. CDR1 and CDR2 (germline): SGHTA, FQGNSA. CDR3 length: 15 residues. V was pared by 5 bases and J by 4 bases, with 6 bases of the junction left unmatched. The CDR3 coding sequence is TGTGCCAGCAGCCACGGACAGGGGGAGGCAGATACGCAGTATTTT. Translated: CASSHGQGEADTQYF.

The chain has TRBV9 and TRBJ1-2; possibly TRBD1 for D (6 bases). In germline, CDR1 is SGDLS, CDR2 YYNGEE. Trimming left V 3 bases short and J 6 bases short, with 9 bases between. The CDR3 contains 12 residues. The CDR3 DNA follows: TGTGCCAGCAGCGGAACAGGGAATGGCTACACCTTC. The encoded protein is CASSGTGNGYTF.

This chain joins TRBV19 and TRBJ2-7; the match to TRBD1 covers 8 bases. Germline trimming cut 3 bases from V and 3 bases from J; bases unmatched to any gene: 4. This CDR3 is 14 amino acids long. CDR1 and CDR2 from the germline V gene are LNHDA and SQIVND (reference sequence). CDR3 protein: CASSITGGHYEQYF. In DNA, the CDR3 is TGTGCCAGTAGTATTACAGGGGGGCACTACGAGCAGTACTTC.

The gene calls are TRBV5-1 and TRBJ1-1; D might be TRBD1 (5 bases). CDR3 size: 15 residues. V shed 4 bases and J shed 8 bases, with 21 bases lying between them. Germline lookup yields CDR1 SGHRS and CDR2 YFSETQ. The CDR3 reads CASSQEQVRASEAFF. For the CDR3, the DNA is TGCGCCAGCAGCCAAGAACAGGTCAGGGCATCCGAAGCTTTCTTT.

The V and J genes are TRBV30 and TRBJ2-7, with D possibly matching TRBD2 (5 bases). The CDR3 extends over 13 amino acids. The V and J ends lost 3 bases and 7 bases respectively, with 16 bases between them. The germline gives CDR1 GTSNPN, CDR2 SVGIG (reference sequence). CDR3 nucleotides: TGTGCCTGGAGGCCCGGGATTCTCTTGGAGCAGTACTTC. This gives the protein CAWRPGILLEQYF.

This chain joins TRBV29-1 and TRBJ1-1, with D uncertain. Trimming took off 6 bases at V and 0 bases at J, with 14 bases between the two ends. The CDR3 has 14 amino acids. Germline assignment: CDR1 SQVTM and CDR2 ANQGSEA. The CDR3 sequence is CSVTRETMNTEAFF. The DNA for the CDR3 is TGCAGCGTGACTAGGGAAACTATGAACACTGAAGCTTTCTTT.

V is TRBV6-4 and J is TRBJ2-3; D is undetermined. Trimming left V 6 bases short and J 4 bases short, with 17 bases between. CDR3 size: 15 residues. CDR1 and CDR2 (germline): MRHNA, SNTAGT. The CDR3 DNA reads TGTGCCAGCAGCAGTGAGGCTGGCGGCCCAGATACGCAGTATTTT. It yields the protein CASSSEAGGPDTQYF.

The sample holds a few counts of this clone. The V call is TRBV6-6, the J call TRBJ2-3; D is uncertain. V lost 11 bases to trimming and J lost 2 bases, with 14 bases between them. This CDR3 comprises 13 residues. CDR1 and CDR2 from the germline V gene are MNHNY and SVGAGI (reference sequence). In nucleotides, the CDR3 is TGTGCCTCTCAAGGCGGACCCACAGATACGCAGTATTTT. Its protein product is CASQGGPTDTQYF.

The rearrangement uses TRBV6-5 and TRBJ1-5; D gene ambiguous. The CDR3 sequence is 16 residues long. Germline CDR1 MNHEY, CDR2 SVGAGI. V lost 0 bases, J lost 4 bases, and 13 bases lay in between. The CDR3 nucleotides read TGTGCCAGCAGTTACTCCCCACGGCCCCAAAATCAGCCCCAGCATTTT. Protein sequence: CASSYSPRPQNQPQHF.

V and J are TRBV1 and TRBJ2-7; TRBD1 is taken as the D call from the table, unchecked against the DNA. TRBV1 is termed a pseudogene. The CDR3 is made up of 13 amino acids. CDR3 bases: TGCACCAGCAGCCAAACTCGGGACAACGAGCAGTACTTC. Its protein is CTSSQTRDNEQYF.

This clone was seen more than once but under ten times. The V call is TRBV7-2, the J call TRBJ2-1; 13 nucleotides align to TRBD2. Germline V gives CDR1 SGHTA, CDR2 FQGNSA. The CDR3 length is 16 residues. The V segment lost 5 bases and the J segment 10 bases; nucleotides outside the gene matches: 11. The CDR3 is CASSANGLAGAGEQFF. CDR3 nucleotide sequence: TGTGCCAGCAGCGCGAATGGACTAGCGGGAGCGGGCGAGCAGTTCTTC.

This clone was seen more than once but under ten times. The chain couples TRBV6-6 to TRBJ2-7, with 10 bases fitting TRBD2. Trimming cost V 7 bases and J 4 bases; bases outside gene matches: 10. This CDR3 region has 15 residues. Looked up from germline, CDR1 is MNHNY and CDR2 is SVGAGI (reference sequence). The CDR3 DNA sequence: TGTGCCAGCACCGACCCCGCTAGCGGGAGTTACGAGCAGTACTTC. Protein sequence: CASTDPASGSYEQYF.

The gene calls are TRBV12-2 and TRBJ1-1. TRBV12-2 is marked as a pseudogene. The length of the CDR3 is 19 residues. In nucleotides, the CDR3 is TGTGCAAGTCGCTCCGGGGCCGACCGGGTCCCCGGGGTGAACACTGAAGCTTTCTTT. Translated, it gives CASRSGADRVPGVNTEAFF.

This clone appeared many times. The chain uses TRBV5-1 and TRBJ1-1; tentative D call: TRBD1 (5 bases). The CDR3 covers 21 residues. Between the trimmed V and J ends, which lost 4 bases and 8 bases, there was a span of 39 bases. Germline lookup yields CDR1 SGHRS and CDR2 YFSETQ. The CDR3 protein is CASSPVGTRRPLGIRGPEAFF. CDR3 DNA sequence: TGCGCCAGCAGCCCGGTCGGGACTCGACGACCCTTAGGGATCAGAGGCCCCGAAGCTTTCTTT. Looking up the rest from reference TRBV5-1 and TRBJ1-1 gives the full variable domain: KAGVTQTPRYLIKTRGQQVTLSCSPISGHRSVSWYQQTPGQGLQFLFEYFSETQRNKGNFPGRFSGRQFSNSRSEMNVSTLELGDSALYLCASSPVGTRRPLGIRGPEAFFGQGTRLTVV.

The chain joins TRBV5-1 to TRBJ2-2; maybe TRBD1 (5 bases). The CDR3 spans 14 residues. The germline V gene encodes CDR1 SGHRS and CDR2 YFSETQ. Trimming left V 7 bases short and J 3 bases short, with 13 bases between. CDR3: CASFLARDTGELFF. CDR3 sequence (DNA): TGCGCCAGCTTCTTGGCCAGGGACACCGGGGAGCTGTTTTTT.

The V and J genes are TRBV11-3 and TRBJ2-7, with 7 bases aligning to TRBD1. V dropped 5 bases and J dropped 3; count of bases not matched to a gene: 4. Germline V gene data show CDR1 as SGHNT and CDR2 as YENEEA. This CDR3 has 13 residues. The CDR3 here is CASSQGQNYEQYF. In DNA form, the CDR3 reads TGTGCCAGCAGCCAGGGACAGAACTACGAGCAGTACTTC.

The CDR3 nucleotides read TGTGCCAGCAATACACACAGGGGAGAGAATGAAAAACTGTTTTTT. Its translation is CASNTHRGENEKLFF. The chain uses TRBV6-5 and TRBJ1-4, with 7 bases lining up with TRBD1. CDR3 length equals 15 residues. V was pared by 7 bases and J by 5 bases, with 10 bases of the junction left unmatched. Germline V lookup: CDR1 MNHEY, CDR2 SVGAGI.

The chain is built from TRBV6-1 and TRBJ1-3; D uncertain. V dropped 7 bases and J dropped 4 bases, with 14 bases sitting between them. Germline V gene data show CDR1 as MNHNS and CDR2 as SASEGT. CDR3 size: 14 residues. The CDR3 bases are TGTGCCAGCAATAGTCGGGCAGAGGGAAACACCATATATTTT. Translation gives CASNSRAEGNTIYF.

The V and J genes are TRBV28 and TRBJ1-2; 9 positions match TRBD1. Germline V lookup: CDR1 MDHEN, CDR2 SYDVKM. CDR3 length: 14 amino acids. V trimming: 4 bases; J trimming: 8 bases; junction bases outside the gene matches: 8. DNA for the CDR3: TGTGCCAGCAGTTACAGGGGGCGCGGGGCCGGCTACACCTTC. Translation: CASSYRGRGAGYTF.

This clone was seen only once. CDR3 residues: CARPTLKDYYEQYF. The CDR3 bases are TGCGCCCGACCAACCCTGAAGGACTACTACGAGCAGTACTTC. This chain uses TRBV10-1 with TRBJ2-7, with D maybe TRBD2 (6 bases). Germline V gene lookup returns CDR1 WNHNN and CDR2 SYGVQD (reference sequence). Between the trimmed V and J ends, which lost 11 bases and 3 bases, there was a span of 20 bases. This CDR3 region has 14 residues.

The rearrangement joins TRBV10-3 to TRBJ1-6; tentative D call: TRBD1 (5 bases). The ends were cut back, 2 bases at V and 11 bases at J, with 16 bases in the middle. The CDR3 length is 15 residues. Germline lookup yields CDR1 ENHRY and CDR2 SYGVKD. CDR3: CAISETLGGVTPLHF. In DNA, the CDR3 is TGTGCCATCAGTGAGACCCTCGGGGGGGTAACACCCCTCCACTTT.

The V and J genes are TRBV11-2 and TRBJ1-2; a weak D match, TRBD1 (6 bases). This CDR3 contains 15 residues. Germline CDR1 and CDR2: SGHAT and FQNNGV. The V end lost 3 bases, the J end lost 4 bases, and 15 bases lay between the germline ends. The CDR3 sequence: CASSFSGRDTYGYTF. CDR3 coding DNA: TGTGCCAGCAGCTTTAGCGGCCGGGACACCTATGGCTACACCTTC.

The chain uses TRBV2 and TRBJ2-5; D not resolved. The ends were cut back, 6 bases at V and 3 bases at J, with 8 bases in the middle. The CDR3 sequence is 12 residues long. Germline assignment: CDR1 SNHLY and CDR2 FYNNEI. CDR3 in amino acids: CASRLLKETQYF. CDR3 DNA sequence: TGTGCCAGCAGACTCCTGAAAGAGACCCAGTACTTC.

This chain connects TRBV10-3 to TRBJ2-1; 7 positions match TRBD1. This CDR3 has 16 amino acids. J lost 4 bases, V lost 0 bases, and 6 bases had no gene match. Germline CDR1 and CDR2: ENHRY and SYGVKD. This CDR3 reads CAISESGQGVYNEQFF. The CDR3 DNA reads TGTGCCATCAGTGAGTCTGGTCAGGGGGTTTACAATGAGCAGTTCTTC.

This clone has just one count. The CDR3 region has the DNA TGTGCCAGCAGCTTAGAGTGGGGGCTTAGCAATCAGCCCCAGCATTTT. Protein sequence: CASSLEWGLSNQPQHF. The rearrangement uses TRBV7-8 and TRBJ1-5; possibly TRBD1 for D (6 bases). Trimming took off 1 base at V and 0 bases at J, with 10 bases between the two ends. The germline gives CDR1 SGHVS, CDR2 FQNEAQ. The CDR3 loop spans 16 amino acids.

The chain is built from TRBV7-9 and TRBJ2-7; 9 bases are a match to TRBD1. V lost 4 bases to trimming and J lost 4 bases; unmatched junction nucleotides: 8. The length of the CDR3 is 15 residues. CDR1 SEHNR and CDR2 FQNEAQ come from the germline V gene (reference sequence). This CDR3 is CASSYAGTGSYEQYF. For the CDR3, the DNA is TGTGCCAGCAGCTACGCCGGGACAGGGAGTTACGAGCAGTACTTC.

The gene calls are TRBV11-3 and TRBJ2-1; 10 positions match TRBD2. The junction had 6 bases not matched to a gene; V was cut back by 0 bases and J by 4 bases. The CDR3 is made up of 17 amino acids. Germline assignment: CDR1 SGHNT and CDR2 YENEEA. DNA of the CDR3: TGTGCCAGCAGCTTAGATGGAGCGGGAGGGACTTACAATGAGCAGTTCTTC. Its translation: CASSLDGAGGTYNEQFF.

This chain joins TRBV7-9 and TRBJ2-1; D is uncertain. The germline V gene has CDR1 SEHNR and CDR2 FQNEAQ (reference sequence). The germline V and J ends were trimmed by 5 bases and 0 bases, with 14 bases remaining between them. CDR3 length: 16 amino acids. CDR3: CASSLRAQNSYNEQFF. DNA for the CDR3: TGTGCCAGCAGCCTAAGGGCACAGAACTCCTACAATGAGCAGTTCTTC.

The rearrangement links TRBV6-1 to TRBJ2-7; 14 nucleotides match TRBD2. CDR3 length: 15 amino acids. Germline CDR1 and CDR2: MNHNS and SASEGT. The ends lost 4 bases at V and 5 bases at J; junction bases unmatched: 4. The CDR3 protein is CASSGLAGGPNEQYF. CDR3 in DNA: TGTGCCAGCAGTGGACTAGCGGGAGGGCCCAACGAGCAGTACTTC.

This chain links TRBV9 with TRBJ1-2; D is uncertain. The V gene's germline CDR1 is SGDLS and CDR2 YYNGEE. This CDR3 contains 14 residues. Trimming stripped 0 bases from V and 2 bases from J, with 8 bases between. The CDR3 region is CASSVAGGNYGYTF. The DNA of the CDR3 is TGTGCCAGCAGCGTAGCTGGCGGGAACTATGGCTACACCTTC.

V is TRBV15 and J is TRBJ2-5, with 8 nucleotides matching TRBD1. This CDR3 contains 18 residues. Trimming removed 0 bases from V and 0 bases from J; junction bases left unmatched: 9. Germline CDR1 and CDR2: LNHNV and YYDKDF (reference sequence). The CDR3 DNA is TGTGCCACCAGCAGAGACACAGGGGGTTCAGTGTACCAAGAGACCCAGTACTTC. Encoded protein: CATSRDTGGSVYQETQYF.